This T cell receptor (beta chain) is from a study of blood T cell repertoires in COVID-19. Looked up from germline, CDR1 is MNHEY and CDR2 is SVGAGI. V was clipped by 0 bases and J by 5 bases; unmatched bases: 4. The length of the CDR3 is 16 residues. Data came from immunoSEQ multiplex PCR; TCRdb stores just in-frame clones and leaves some out. The repertoire consists of 130,000 or so clones, with around 63% occurring once and the leading ten covering about 2.2%. This sequence joins TRBV6-5 and TRBJ1-1; 12 nucleotides line up with TRBD1. The TCR was taken from a woman in her 70s with acute or convalescent COVID-19. The sequencing input was peripheral blood. CDR3 nucleotides: TGTGCCAGCAGTTACTCCGGGACAGGGGGCCGTACTGAAGCTTTCTTT. It encodes CASSYSGTGGRTEAFF.